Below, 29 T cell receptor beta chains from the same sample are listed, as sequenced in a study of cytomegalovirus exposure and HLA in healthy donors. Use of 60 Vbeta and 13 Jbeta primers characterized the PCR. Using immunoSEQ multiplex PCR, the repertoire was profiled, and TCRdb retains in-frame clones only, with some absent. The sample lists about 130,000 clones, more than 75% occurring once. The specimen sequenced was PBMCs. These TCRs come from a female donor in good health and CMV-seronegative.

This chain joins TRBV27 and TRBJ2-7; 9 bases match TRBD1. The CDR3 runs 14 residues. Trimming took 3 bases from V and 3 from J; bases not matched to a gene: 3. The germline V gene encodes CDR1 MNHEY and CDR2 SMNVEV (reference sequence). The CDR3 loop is CASSFRTGDYEQYF. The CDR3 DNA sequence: TGTGCCAGCAGTTTTAGGACAGGGGACTACGAGCAGTACTTC.

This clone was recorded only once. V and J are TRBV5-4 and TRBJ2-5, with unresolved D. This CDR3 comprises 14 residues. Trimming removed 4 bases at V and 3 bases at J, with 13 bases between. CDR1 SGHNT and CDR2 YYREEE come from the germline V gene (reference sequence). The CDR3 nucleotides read TGTGCCAGCAGCCCCAGTGGAGCCAAAGAGACCCAGTACTTC. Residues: CASSPSGAKETQYF.

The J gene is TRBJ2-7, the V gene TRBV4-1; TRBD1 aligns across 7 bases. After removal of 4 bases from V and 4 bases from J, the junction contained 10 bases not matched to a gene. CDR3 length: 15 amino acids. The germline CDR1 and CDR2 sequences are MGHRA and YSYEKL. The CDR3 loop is CASSLRQGSNYEQYF. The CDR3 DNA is TGCGCCAGCAGCCTTAGACAGGGTTCAAATTACGAGCAGTACTTC.

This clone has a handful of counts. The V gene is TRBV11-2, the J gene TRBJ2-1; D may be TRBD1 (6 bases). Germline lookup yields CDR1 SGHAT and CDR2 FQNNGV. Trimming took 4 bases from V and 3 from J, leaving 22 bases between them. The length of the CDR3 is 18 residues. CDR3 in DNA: TGTGCCAGCAGCTCCTCGGCAGACTACGGGACACACTACAATGAGCAGTTCTTC. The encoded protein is CASSSSADYGTHYNEQFF. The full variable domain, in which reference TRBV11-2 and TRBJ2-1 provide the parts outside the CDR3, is EAGVAQSPRYKIIEKRQSVAFWCNPISGHATLYWYQQILGQGPKLLIQFQNNGVVDDSQLPKDRFSAERLKGVDSTLKIQPAKLEDSAVYLCASSSSADYGTHYNEQFFGPGTRLTVL.

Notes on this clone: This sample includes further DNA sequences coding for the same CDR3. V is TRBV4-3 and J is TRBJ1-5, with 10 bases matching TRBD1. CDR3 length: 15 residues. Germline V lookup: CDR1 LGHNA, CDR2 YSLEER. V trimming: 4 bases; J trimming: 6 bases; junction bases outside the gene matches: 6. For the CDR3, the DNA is TGCGCCAGCAGCCGAGACAGGGGGCTGGGTCAGCCCCAGCATTTT. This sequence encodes CASSRDRGLGQPQHF.

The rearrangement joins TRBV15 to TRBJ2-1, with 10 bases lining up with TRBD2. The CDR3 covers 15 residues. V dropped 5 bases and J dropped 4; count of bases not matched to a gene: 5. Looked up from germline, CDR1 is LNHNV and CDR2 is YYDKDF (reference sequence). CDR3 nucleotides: TGTGCCACCAGCGGGAGCGGGGGGGTGTACAATGAGCAGTTCTTC. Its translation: CATSGSGGVYNEQFF.

CDR3 loop: CAWSDRAAGNTIYF. Written as DNA, the CDR3 is TGTGCCTGGAGTGACAGGGCGGCTGGAAACACCATATATTTT. This chain connects TRBV30 to TRBJ1-3; possible D gene TRBD1, 6 bases. This CDR3 spans 14 amino acids. Trimming took 1 base from V and 2 from J, leaving 9 bases between them. Germline V gene lookup returns CDR1 GTSNPN and CDR2 SVGIG (reference sequence).

CDR3 amino acids: CAGLSGEAYEQYF. The DNA of the CDR3 is TGCGCCGGCTTGTCCGGGGAAGCCTACGAGCAGTACTTC. The V gene is TRBV23-1, the J gene TRBJ2-7, with D maybe TRBD2 (5 bases). TRBV23-1 is recorded as an ORF, its role being uncertain. This CDR3 spans 13 amino acids. Trimming shortened V by 11 bases and J by 2 bases, and 16 bases separated the two germline ends.

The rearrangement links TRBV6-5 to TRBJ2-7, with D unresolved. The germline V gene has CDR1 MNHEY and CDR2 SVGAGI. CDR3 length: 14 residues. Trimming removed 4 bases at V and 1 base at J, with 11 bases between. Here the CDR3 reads CASSLTDESYEQYF. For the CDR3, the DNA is TGTGCCAGCAGTTTAACAGACGAGTCCTACGAGCAGTACTTC.

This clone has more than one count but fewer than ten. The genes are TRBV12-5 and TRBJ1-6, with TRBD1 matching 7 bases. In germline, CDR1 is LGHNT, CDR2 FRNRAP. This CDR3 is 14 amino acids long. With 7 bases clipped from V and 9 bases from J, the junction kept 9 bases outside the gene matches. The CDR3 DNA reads TGTGCTAGTGCTTCAGAGGGGGCAGGTTCACCCCTCCACTTT. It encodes CASASEGAGSPLHF.

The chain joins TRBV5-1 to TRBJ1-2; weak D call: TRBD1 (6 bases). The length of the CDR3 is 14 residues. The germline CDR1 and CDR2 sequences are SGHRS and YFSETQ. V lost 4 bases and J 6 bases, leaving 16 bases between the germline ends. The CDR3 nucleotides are TGCGCCAGCAGCACCCTGGGGGGGCGTAATGGCTACACCTTC. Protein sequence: CASSTLGGRNGYTF. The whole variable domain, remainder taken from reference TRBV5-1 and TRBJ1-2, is KAGVTQTPRYLIKTRGQQVTLSCSPISGHRSVSWYQQTPGQGLQFLFEYFSETQRNKGNFPGRFSGRQFSNSRSEMNVSTLELGDSALYLCASSTLGGRNGYTFGSGTRLTVV.

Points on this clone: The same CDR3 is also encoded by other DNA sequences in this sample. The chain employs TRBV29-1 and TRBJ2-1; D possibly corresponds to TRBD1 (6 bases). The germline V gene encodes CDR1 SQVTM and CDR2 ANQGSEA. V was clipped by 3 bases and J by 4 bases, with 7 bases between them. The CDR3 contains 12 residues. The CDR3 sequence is CSVEDRYNEQFF. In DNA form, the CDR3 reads TGCAGCGTTGAGGACAGATACAATGAGCAGTTCTTC.

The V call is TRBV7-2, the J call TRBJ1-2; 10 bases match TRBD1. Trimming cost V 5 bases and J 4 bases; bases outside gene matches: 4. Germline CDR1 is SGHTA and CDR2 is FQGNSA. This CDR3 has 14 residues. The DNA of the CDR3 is TGTGCCAGCAGCCCCTGGACAGGGGGCTATGGCTACACCTTC. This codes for CASSPWTGGYGYTF.

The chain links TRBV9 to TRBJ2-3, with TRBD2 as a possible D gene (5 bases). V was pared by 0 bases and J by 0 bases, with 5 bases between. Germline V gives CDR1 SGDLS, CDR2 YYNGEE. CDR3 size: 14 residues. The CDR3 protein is CASSVGGSTDTQYF. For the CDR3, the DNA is TGTGCCAGCAGCGTAGGCGGGAGCACAGATACGCAGTATTTT.

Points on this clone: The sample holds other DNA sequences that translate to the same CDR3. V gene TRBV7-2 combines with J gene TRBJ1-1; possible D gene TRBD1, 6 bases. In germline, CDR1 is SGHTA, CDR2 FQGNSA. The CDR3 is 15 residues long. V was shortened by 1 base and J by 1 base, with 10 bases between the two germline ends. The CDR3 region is CASSLVGQTNTEAFF. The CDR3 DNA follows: TGTGCCAGCAGCTTAGTTGGACAGACGAACACTGAAGCTTTCTTT.

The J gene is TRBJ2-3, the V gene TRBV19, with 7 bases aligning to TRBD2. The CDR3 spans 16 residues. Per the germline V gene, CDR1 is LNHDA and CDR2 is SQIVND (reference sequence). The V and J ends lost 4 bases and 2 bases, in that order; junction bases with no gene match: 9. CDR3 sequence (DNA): TGTGCCAGTAGTACCTTGGGAGGGGCGGACACAGATACGCAGTATTTT. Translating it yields CASSTLGGADTDTQYF.

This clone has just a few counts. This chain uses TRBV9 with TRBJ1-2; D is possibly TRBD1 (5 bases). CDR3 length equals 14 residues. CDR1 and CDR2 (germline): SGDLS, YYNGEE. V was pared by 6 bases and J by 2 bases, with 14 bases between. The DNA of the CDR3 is TGTGCCAGCACCCGGGGGGACTACAACTATGGCTACACCTTC. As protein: CASTRGDYNYGYTF.

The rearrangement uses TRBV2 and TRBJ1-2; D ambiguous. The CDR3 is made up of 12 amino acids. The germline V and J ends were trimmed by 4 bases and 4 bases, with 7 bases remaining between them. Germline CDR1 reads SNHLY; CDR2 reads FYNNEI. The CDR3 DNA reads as TGTGCCAGCAGTGTAAACAGCTATGGCTACACCTTC. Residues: CASSVNSYGYTF. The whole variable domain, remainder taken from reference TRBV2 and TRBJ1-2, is EPEVTQTPSHQVTQMGQEVILRCVPISNHLYFYWYRQILGQKVEFLVSFYNNEISEKSEIFDDQFSVERPDGSNFTLKIRSTKLEDSAMYFCASSVNSYGYTFGSGTRLTVV.

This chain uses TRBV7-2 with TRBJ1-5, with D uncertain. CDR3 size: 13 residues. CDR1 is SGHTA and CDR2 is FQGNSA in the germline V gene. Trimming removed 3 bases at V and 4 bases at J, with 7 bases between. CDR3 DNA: TGTGCCAGCAGCTTCACTTTTAATCAGCCCCAGCATTTT. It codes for CASSFTFNQPQHF.

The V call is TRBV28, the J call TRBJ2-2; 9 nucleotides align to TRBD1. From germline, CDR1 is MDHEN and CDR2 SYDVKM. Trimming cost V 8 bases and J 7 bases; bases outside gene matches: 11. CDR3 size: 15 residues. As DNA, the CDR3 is TGTGCCAGCGACAGGGGGGGAGGGCCAGTCGGGGAGCTGTTTTTT. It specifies CASDRGGGPVGELFF.

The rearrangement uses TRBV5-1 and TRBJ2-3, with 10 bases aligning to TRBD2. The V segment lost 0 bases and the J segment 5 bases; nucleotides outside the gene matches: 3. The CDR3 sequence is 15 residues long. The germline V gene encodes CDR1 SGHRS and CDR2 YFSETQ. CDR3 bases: TGCGCCAGCAGCTTGGGCCTAGCGGGAGTAGATACGCAGTATTTT. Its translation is CASSLGLAGVDTQYF.

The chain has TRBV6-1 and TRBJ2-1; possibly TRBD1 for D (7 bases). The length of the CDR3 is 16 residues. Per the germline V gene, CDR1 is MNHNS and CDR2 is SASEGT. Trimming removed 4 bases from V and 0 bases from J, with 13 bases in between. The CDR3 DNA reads TGTGCCAGCAGTGCCGGGGGACAGAGCTCCTACAATGAGCAGTTCTTC. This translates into CASSAGGQSSYNEQFF.

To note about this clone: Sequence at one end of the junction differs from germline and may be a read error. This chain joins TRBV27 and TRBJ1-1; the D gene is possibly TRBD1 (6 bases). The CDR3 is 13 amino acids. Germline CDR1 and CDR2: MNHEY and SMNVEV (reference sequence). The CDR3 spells CASSLSGDTEAFF. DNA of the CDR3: TGTGCCAGCAGTTTATCCGGGGACACAGAAGCTTTCTTT.

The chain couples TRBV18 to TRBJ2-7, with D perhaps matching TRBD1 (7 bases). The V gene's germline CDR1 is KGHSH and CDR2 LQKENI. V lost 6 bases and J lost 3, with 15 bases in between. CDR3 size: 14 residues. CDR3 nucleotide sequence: TGTGCCAGCTCGCCCAGGGGGGTCGACTACGAGCAGTACTTC. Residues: CASSPRGVDYEQYF. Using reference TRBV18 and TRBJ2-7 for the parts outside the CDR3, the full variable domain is NAGVMQNPRHLVRRRGQEARLRCSPMKGHSHVYWYRQLPEEGLKFMVYLQKENIIDESGMPKERFSAEFPKEGPSILRIQQVVRGDSAAYFCASSPRGVDYEQYFGPGTRLTVT.

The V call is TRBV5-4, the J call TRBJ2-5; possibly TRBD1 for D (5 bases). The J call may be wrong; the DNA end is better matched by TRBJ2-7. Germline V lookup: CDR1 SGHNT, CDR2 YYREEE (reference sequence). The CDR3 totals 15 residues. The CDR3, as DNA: TGTGCCAGCAGCTTGACTCAGGGATCCTCCTACGAGCAGTACTTC. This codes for CASSLTQGSSYEQYF.

The CDR3 region is CASSVASSYEQYF. The CDR3 region has the DNA TGTGCCAGCAGCGTGGCTAGCTCCTACGAGCAGTACTTC. V is TRBV9 and J is TRBJ2-7, with D hard to call. Germline assignment: CDR1 SGDLS and CDR2 YYNGEE. The CDR3 sequence is 13 residues long. V shed 2 bases and J shed 0 bases, with 6 bases lying between them.

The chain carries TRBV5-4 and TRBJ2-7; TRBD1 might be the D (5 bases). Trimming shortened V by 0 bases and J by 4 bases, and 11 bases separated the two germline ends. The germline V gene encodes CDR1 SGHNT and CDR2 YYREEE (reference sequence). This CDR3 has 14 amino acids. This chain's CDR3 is CASSLALTEYEQYF. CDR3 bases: TGTGCCAGCAGCTTGGCCCTGACAGAGTACGAGCAGTACTTC.

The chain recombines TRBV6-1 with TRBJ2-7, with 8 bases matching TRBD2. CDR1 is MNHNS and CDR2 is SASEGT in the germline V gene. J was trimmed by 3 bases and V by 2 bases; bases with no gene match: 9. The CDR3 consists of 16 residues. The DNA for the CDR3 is TGTGCCAGCAGTGAAAGACTCAGCGGGAGTTTCTACGAGCAGTACTTC. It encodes CASSERLSGSFYEQYF.

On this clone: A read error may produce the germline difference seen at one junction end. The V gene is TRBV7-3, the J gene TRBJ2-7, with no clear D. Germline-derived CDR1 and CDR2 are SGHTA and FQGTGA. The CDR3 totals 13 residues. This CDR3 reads CASSLTYSHEQYF. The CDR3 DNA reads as TGTGCCAGCAGCTTAACTTACTCCCACGAGCAGTACTTC.